This T cell receptor beta chain appears in the sequencing data of a study of cytomegalovirus exposure and HLA in healthy donors. With 60 Vbeta and 13 Jbeta primers, the PCR was carried out. Clones were read by immunoSEQ multiplex PCR, and TCRdb kept only the in-frame ones, dropping some. Its table records about 160,000 clones. The donors were healthy bone marrow donors. As to this clone: Its antigen is unidentified.

This CDR3 spans 13 amino acids. Trimming left V 6 bases short and J 2 bases short, with 11 bases between. Germline CDR1 is MRHNA and CDR2 is SNTAGT. Findings and caveats of the study: Testing in vitro showed a few CMV-associated chains specific for CMV antigens. After further analysis at a later stage, 16,951 TCR beta sequences were associated with HLA alleles at 0.05 false discovery rate. A list of 150 or so TCR beta chains associated with cytomegalovirus was given.

Material: PBMCs. The genes are TRBV6-4 and TRBJ2-7; D is uncertain. The receptor was derived from a woman in her forties or fifties in good health and CMV-seronegative. The CDR3, as DNA: TGTGCCAGCAGGGGCCACCTCCCCTACGAGCAGTACTTC. Translating gives CASRGHLPYEQYF.